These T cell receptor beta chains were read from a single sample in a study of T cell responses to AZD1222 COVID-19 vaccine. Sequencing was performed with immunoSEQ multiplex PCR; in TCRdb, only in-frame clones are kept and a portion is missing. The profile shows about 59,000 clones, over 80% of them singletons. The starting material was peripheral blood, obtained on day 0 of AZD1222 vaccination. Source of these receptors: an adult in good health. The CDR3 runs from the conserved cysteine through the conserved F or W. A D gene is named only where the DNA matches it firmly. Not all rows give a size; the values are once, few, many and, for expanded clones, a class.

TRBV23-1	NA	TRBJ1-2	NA	TGCGCCAGCAGTCAGGGGGGGAACCAACTCAACTATGGCTACACCTTC	CASSQGGNQLNYGYTF
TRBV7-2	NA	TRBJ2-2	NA	TGTGCCAGCAGCCCTATAGCCGGCAACACCGGGGAGCTGTTTTTT	CASSPIAGNTGELFF
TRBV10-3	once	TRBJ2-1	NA	TGTGCCATCAGGGACACCCAAGGGGACAATGAGCAGTTCTTC	CAIRDTQGDNEQFF
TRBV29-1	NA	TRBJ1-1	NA	TGCAGCGTTGAAGAGCGGGGCGGAGAGAACACTGAAGCTTTCTTT	CSVEERGGENTEAFF
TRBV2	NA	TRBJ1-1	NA	TGTGCCAGCCAAGGGGCGGGGACTGAAGCTTTCTTT	CASQGAGTEAFF
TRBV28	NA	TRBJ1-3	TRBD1	TGTGCCAGCAGTTTGAGACAGGGCGCGAGAAACACCATATATTTT	CASSLRQGARNTIYF
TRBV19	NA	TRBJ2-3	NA	TGTGCCAGTAGTATCCCATGGGCCCCTGGTACGCAGTATTTT	CASSIPWAPGTQYF
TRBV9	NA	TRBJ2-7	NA	TGTGCCAGCAGCGTAGTCGGGGAACCCTACGAGCAGTACTTC	CASSVVGEPYEQYF
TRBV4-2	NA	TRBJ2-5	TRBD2	TGTGCCAGCAGCCAGGGACTAGCGGAACAAGAGACCCAGTACTTC	CASSQGLAEQETQYF
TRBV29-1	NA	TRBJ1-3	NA	TGCAGCGCTCTAATCTCTGGAAACACCATATATTTT	CSALISGNTIYF
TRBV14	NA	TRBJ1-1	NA	TGTGCCAGCAGCCGGGAAACTGAAGCTTTCTTT	CASSRETEAFF
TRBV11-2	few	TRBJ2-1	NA	TGTGCCAGCAGGGCAGGGGCGGGTGAGCAGTTCTTC	CASRAGAGEQFF
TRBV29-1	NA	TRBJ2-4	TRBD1	TGCAGCGTTGAAACGTACAGGGGCCTTAAAAACATTCAGTACTTC	CSVETYRGLKNIQYF
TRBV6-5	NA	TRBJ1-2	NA	TGTGCCAGCAGTTCCTATCCCCAGGGCGGTAGCGGCTACACCTTC	CASSSYPQGGSGYTF
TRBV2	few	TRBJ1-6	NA	TGTGCCAGCAGGAAAGGGCGCCTCCTCCACTTT	CASRKGRLLHF
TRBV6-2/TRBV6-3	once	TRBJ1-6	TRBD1	TGTGCCAGCAGTCGGGACAGAGTGTCGCTGTCCTATAATTCACCCCTCCACTTT	CASSRDRVSLSYNSPLHF
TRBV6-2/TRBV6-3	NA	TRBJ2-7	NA	TGTGCCAGCAGTCGGCCAGGGCGGGTCTACGAGCAGTACTTC	CASSRPGRVYEQYF
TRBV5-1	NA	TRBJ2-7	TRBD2	TGCGCCAGCAGCTTGGTTCTAGCGGGGTCTCACGAGCAGTACTTC	CASSLVLAGSHEQYF
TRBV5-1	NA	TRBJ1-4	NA	TGCGCCAGCAGCCTCAACCCGGGGAGGACTAATGAAAAACTGTTTTTT	CASSLNPGRTNEKLFF
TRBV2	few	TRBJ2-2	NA	TGTGCCAGCAGTGAAGCGGGGTGGGGGGAGCTGTTTTTT	CASSEAGWGELFF
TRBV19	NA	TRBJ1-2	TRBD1	TGTGCCAGTAGTACCTCCGGGACAGATTATGGCTACACCTTC	CASSTSGTDYGYTF
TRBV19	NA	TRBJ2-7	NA	TGTGCCAGTAGAAGCGCGTCGGAAGGCTACGAGCAGTACTTC	CASRSASEGYEQYF
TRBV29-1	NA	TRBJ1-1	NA	TGCAGCGTCCGGGGGGGATGGGGGATGAACACTGAAGCTTTCTTT	CSVRGGWGMNTEAFF
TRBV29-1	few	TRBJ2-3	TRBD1	TGCAGCGTTGAAACCGGGACAGGGTCCGATACGCAGTATTTT	CSVETGTGSDTQYF
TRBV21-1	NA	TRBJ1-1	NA	TGTGCCAGCAGCAAAGCGGGGTTCCGGGACCCACCGGACACTGAAGCTTTCTTT	CASSKAGFRDPPDTEAFF